This TCR beta chain emerged from a study of T cell responses to AZD1222 COVID-19 vaccine (dated by TCRdb to the early 2020s). About the investigation overall: AZD1222 recipients given second doses at about 4 weeks or at about 12 weeks were pooled, since spike-specific TCR depth and breadth were not found to differ between the two schedules. A total of just over 230 trial participants underwent TCR sequencing, of whom about 210 had received two doses of AZD1222 and around 26 had received two doses of the MenACWY control vaccine. Enrollment into the trials was organized by age into subgroups of 18-55, 56-69 and 70-plus years, and those subgroups contained around 150, 28 and 57 TCR-sequenced participants, respectively. What the authors observed across the whole study: Because no samples from the day 14 peak response were available, repertoires could be characterized only after the peak T cell response. CD4 TCRs associated with the vaccine covered the entire spike protein, and the dominant responses were in regions 160-218 and 743-854. In the small 56-69-year group, the increase in depth fell short of significance, most likely because of low power. Participants were mostly white British, with more females than males. The authors suggested clonal diversity may have been underestimated. Conclusions about previously exposed vaccinees are limited, since just five to seven AZD1222 recipients were seropositive for SARS-CoV-2 at baseline. Epitopes outside the regions mutated in the B.1.351 and B.1.1.7 variants were reportedly recognized by nearly half of the unique spike-specific TCRs. A significant rise in spike-specific TCR breadth and depth was observed after two AZD1222 doses relative to day 0 and relative to MenACWY recipients.

The CDR3 regions of human TCRbeta chains were subjected to immunosequencing. As for the original processing: TCRs in the repertoires were matched against a reference library of SARS-CoV-2-specific TCRs that had been generated with the MIRA antigen-specificity platform. Breadth was defined as the fraction of unique TCRs that were SARS-CoV-2-associated. Depth was defined as the fraction of total T cells that were SARS-CoV-2-associated. Using the MIRA data, every spike-specific TCR was mapped to the spike region that the TCR reacted to and assigned to either a CD4 or a CD8 class. Log10-transformed breadth and depth values were compared by one-way ANOVA with Sidak's multiple comparisons tests. TCRdb limited this immuneACCESS table to in-frame rearrangements with V and J called. A share of clones is missing; checked studies link under half to unresolved V genes, and the rest is unexplained. V, J and clone size derive from that table, while D and trimming were established from the DNA sequence. The sample table records more than 85,000 clones; roughly nine tenths of these occur just once. The ten largest make up roughly 1.5% of the sample.

The sample's time point label, decoded: baseline before first vaccination. Samples from vaccinated people were obtained from the UK trials COV001 and COV002, which included a single-blind randomized controlled phase 2/3 trial of AZD1222 (ChAdOx1 nCoV-19) in healthy adults. For TCRbeta chain sequencing, PBMC samples were collected from trial participants at day 0 and at day 28 after the second dose. The CDR3 numbers 14 residues from cysteine through phenylalanine. Just CDR3 DNA is preserved here, 42 bases in frame from base 1. V loses 4 bases of germline sequence and J loses 0 bases, and the interval between the two ends is 9 bases. Based on the germline V gene, the CDR1 and CDR2 sequences are MRHNA and SNTAGT. Concerning this clone: Which antigen it targets is not known. Base qualities are not at hand, and no much larger clone is one base apart.

The chain couples TRBV6-4 to TRBJ1-2, with no reliable assignment of the D segment. This receptor was obtained from an adult in good health. Material: peripheral blood, obtained on day 0 of AZD1222 vaccination. The CDR3 protein is CASSVGKANYGYTF. The nucleotides are TGTGCCAGCAGTGTGGGGAAAGCTAACTATGGCTACACCTTC.